This T cell receptor beta chain was found in a study of blood T cell repertoires in COVID-19. Profiled with immunoSEQ multiplex PCR; TCRdb holds only in-frame clones, not every one. The data show some 250,000 clones, roughly nine tenths seen once. Germline V CDR1 and CDR2: SGHTA, FQGNSA. There are 12 residues in the CDR3. V shed 6 bases and J 14 bases; nucleotides not matched to a gene: 5. The source of this sequence is a human donor in a cohort exposed to, infected with or recovered from COVID-19 (not recorded which). The donor label of this sample is uncertain. This chain uses TRBV7-2 with TRBJ2-1, with 12 bases fitting TRBD2. Specimen: PBMCs or T cells enriched from blood (not recorded which). The CDR3 protein is CASSPGLAGKFF. The CDR3 nucleotides read TGTGCCAGCAGTCCCGGACTAGCGGGGAAGTTCTTC.